The 16 T cell receptor beta chains reported below all come from one sample, sequenced in a study of CD8 T cells in ankylosing spondylitis. Study findings and constraints: The study identified a TCR beta motif of 7 or 8 highly homologous variants that appeared characteristic of ankylosing spondylitis blood.

TCRdb passed the 5' RACE reads through MiXCR, listing each CDR3 protein once. The repertoire holds some 840,000 distinct CDR3 sequences, with about an eighth as singletons. Their target antigens are unknown. The sample was blood, either unsorted or a sorted T cell fraction (not recorded which). Receptors originate from a male donor with ankylosing spondylitis.

V gene TRBV7-2 combines with J gene TRBJ2-7; 8 bases agree with TRBD2. This CDR3 comprises 16 residues. Germline V gene sequence: CDR1 SGHTA, CDR2 FQGNSA. J gave up 0 bases and V 7 bases, and 11 bases lay outside the gene matches. The CDR3 loop reads CASTPMSGGSSYEQYF. DNA for the CDR3: TGTGCCAGCACCCCCATGTCGGGGGGGAGCTCCTACGAGCAGTACTTC.

This clonotype was seen just once. The chain recombines TRBV28 with TRBJ2-5; the D is unclear. Trimming shortened V by 7 bases and J by 11 bases, and 20 bases separated the two germline ends. The CDR3 contains 13 residues. The germline CDR1 and CDR2 sequences are MDHEN and SYDVKM. CDR3 in DNA: TGTGCCAGCAACCAACCGCGCAGCCATCTACAGTACTTC. This gives the protein CASNQPRSHLQYF.

This clonotype was seen a few times. V is TRBV16 and J is TRBJ2-5, with D unclear. V lost 2 bases and J lost 2, with 9 bases in between. The CDR3 is 14 residues long. Germline CDR1 is KGHSY and CDR2 is FQNENV. The CDR3 protein is CASSQRYKQETQYF. The CDR3 DNA follows: TGTGCCAGCAGCCAAAGGTACAAACAAGAGACCCAGTACTTC.

The V gene is TRBV28, the J gene TRBJ1-1; D is possibly TRBD1 (5 bases). In germline, CDR1 is MDHEN, CDR2 SYDVKM. V dropped 6 bases and J dropped 0 bases, with 11 bases sitting between them. The CDR3 covers 14 residues. The CDR3: CASSTDSMNTEAFF. For the CDR3, the DNA is TGTGCCAGCAGCACAGACAGTATGAACACTGAAGCTTTCTTT.

V and J are TRBV6-1 and TRBJ2-2; D may be TRBD2 (6 bases). In germline, CDR1 is MNHNS, CDR2 SASEGT. V lost 6 bases and J 7 bases, leaving 15 bases between the germline ends. The CDR3 is made up of 14 amino acids. The CDR3 protein is CASRSGTQIGELFF. The CDR3 bases are TGTGCCAGCAGGAGTGGGACTCAGATCGGGGAGCTGTTTTTT.

Of note for this clonotype: Its ends do not fully match the called genes, so a read error is possible. The chain joins TRBV7-9 to TRBJ2-5, with a weak D call TRBD2 (5 bases). The CDR3 contains 17 residues. CDR1 and CDR2 from the germline V gene are SEHNR and FQNEAQ (reference sequence). The CDR3 sequence is CAISGNEGQLRQETQYF. DNA for the CDR3: TGTGCCATCAGCGGCAACGAGGGCCAATTGAGACAAGAGACCCAGTACTTC.

This clonotype was seen a few times. This chain links TRBV29-1 with TRBJ1-1; D is undetermined. The germline V and J ends were trimmed by 2 bases and 1 base, with 8 bases remaining between them. This CDR3 has 13 residues. CDR1 is SQVTM, CDR2 ANQGSEA, per germline. CDR3 nucleotides: TGCAGCGTTGAATGGATCAGGAACACTGAAGCTTTCTTT. Its protein product is CSVEWIRNTEAFF.

DNA for the CDR3: TGTGCCAGCAGCCAAGACTCGACAGGGTTCGACGAGCAGTACTTC. This encodes CASSQDSTGFDEQYF. The rearrangement uses TRBV4-2 and TRBJ2-7; TRBD1 matches at 7 bases. The germline gives CDR1 LGHNA, CDR2 YNFKEQ. V was pared by 0 bases and J by 5 bases, with 7 bases of the junction left unmatched. This CDR3 has 15 amino acids.

This clonotype was seen only a few times. The V call is TRBV9, the J call TRBJ2-1; no definite D call. The CDR3 consists of 16 residues. V shed 0 bases and J shed 0 bases, with 10 bases lying between them. Germline-derived CDR1 and CDR2 are SGDLS and YYNGEE. The CDR3, as DNA: TGTGCCAGCAGCGTAGATCCGGAAAGCTCCTACAATGAGCAGTTCTTC. Protein sequence: CASSVDPESSYNEQFF.

This clonotype was picked up one time. The CDR3 DNA reads TGTGCCAGCAGTGAATACTCCCAGGCCCAGTACTTC. Protein sequence: CASSEYSQAQYF. The chain recombines TRBV2 with TRBJ2-5; no firm D call. The ends were cut back, 2 bases at V and 9 bases at J, with 10 bases in the middle. CDR3 length equals 12 residues. CDR1 and CDR2 from the germline V gene are SNHLY and FYNNEI.

J is TRBJ2-1 and V is TRBV20-1; 10 nucleotides line up with TRBD2. This CDR3 comprises 16 residues. V was pared by 6 bases and J by 2 bases, with 10 bases of the junction left unmatched. The germline V gene encodes CDR1 DFQATT and CDR2 SNEGSKA (reference sequence). The CDR3 loop is CSAEAAGLAAYNEQFF. DNA for the CDR3: TGCAGTGCGGAGGCCGCCGGACTAGCGGCCTACAATGAGCAGTTCTTC.

The chain links TRBV27 to TRBJ2-7; tentatively, D is TRBD1 or TRBD2 (5 bases each). V dropped 3 bases and J dropped 2 bases, with 20 bases sitting between them. The CDR3 length is 17 residues. Per germline, CDR1 MNHEY and CDR2 SMNVEV (reference sequence). This CDR3 reads CASSFTHRDPRPYEQYF. The CDR3 DNA reads as TGTGCCAGCAGTTTTACCCACCGGGACCCCCGTCCCTACGAGCAGTACTTC.

The V gene is TRBV7-8, the J gene TRBJ2-4; possible D gene TRBD1, 5 bases. The CDR3 is made up of 15 amino acids. V was shortened by 5 bases and J by 0 bases, with 11 bases between the two germline ends. Germline CDR1 and CDR2: SGHVS and FQNEAQ. DNA for the CDR3: TGTGCCAGCAGCGATGACAGACTAGCCAAAAACATTCAGTACTTC. This codes for CASSDDRLAKNIQYF.

V gene TRBV6-2 or TRBV6-3 combines with J gene TRBJ2-1; D remains unclear. The germline CDR1 and CDR2 sequences are MNHEY and SVGEGT. This CDR3 has 14 amino acids. V shed 8 bases and J shed 0 bases, with 11 bases lying between them. The CDR3 is CASRRVASYNEQFF. CDR3 DNA: TGTGCCAGCCGCCGAGTCGCCTCCTACAATGAGCAGTTCTTC.

This clonotype was counted between two and nine times. The V gene is TRBV20-1, the J gene TRBJ1-1; D not resolved. Trimming cost V 2 bases and J 4 bases, with 11 bases left between them. This CDR3 comprises 13 residues. Per germline, CDR1 DFQATT and CDR2 SNEGSKA (reference sequence). The CDR3 nucleotides read TGCAGTGCTAGACCTATGGGAAGCACTGAAGCTTTCTTT. This translates into CSARPMGSTEAFF.

The chain uses TRBV20-1 and TRBJ1-5; no firm D call. V was pared by 1 base and J by 5 bases, with 12 bases between. The CDR3 length is 14 residues. CDR1 is DFQATT and CDR2 is SNEGSKA in the germline V gene (reference sequence). DNA for the CDR3: TGCAGTGCTAGAGGGACTACCGGGTATCAGCCCCAGCATTTT. Its protein is CSARGTTGYQPQHF.